The 12 T cell receptor beta chains reported below all come from one sample, sequenced in a study of shared clonotypes between healthy human individuals. Data came from immunoSEQ multiplex PCR; TCRdb stores just in-frame clones and leaves some out. The table lists about 1 million clones, 75% to 85% of them singletons. The sample was memory CD4+ T cells from PBMCs. Specified subset: CD45RA-negative fraction. These receptors originate from a man younger than 35 in good health. Some clones in this sample may be carry-over from other donors' samples.

The chain is built from TRBV10-3 and TRBJ1-2; 8 nucleotides line up with TRBD1. V was clipped by 8 bases and J by 0 bases; unmatched bases: 2. The CDR3 covers 13 residues. Germline V gene sequence: CDR1 ENHRY, CDR2 SYGVKD. CDR3 residues: CAILDRANYGYTF. The CDR3 DNA reads as TGTGCCATCCTGGACAGGGCTAACTATGGCTACACCTTC.

This clone was counted only a few times. In the same sample, other DNA sequences code for this CDR3. This sequence joins TRBV7-9 and TRBJ2-1; 13 nucleotides line up with TRBD2. This CDR3 contains 15 residues. Germline loops: CDR1 SEHNR, CDR2 FQNEAQ (reference sequence). V shed 2 bases, J shed 6 bases, and the junction held 1 base outside the gene matches. CDR3 in DNA: TGTGCCAGCAGCTTAACTAGCGGGAGGGCCAATGAGCAGTTCTTC. Protein: CASSLTSGRANEQFF.

The rearrangement links TRBV5-6 to TRBJ1-2, with a weak D call TRBD1 (6 bases). Deletions cut 0 bases from V and 6 bases from J, with 15 bases between. The CDR3 has 15 residues. Germline CDR1 is SGHDT and CDR2 is YYEEEE. The CDR3 DNA reads TGTGCCAGCAGCTTGGTTTTACGGGGGCAAAATGGCTACACCTTC. Translated, it gives CASSLVLRGQNGYTF.

The V and J genes are TRBV28 and TRBJ2-1; the match to TRBD2 covers 9 bases. The CDR3 has 16 amino acids. Germline values: CDR1 MDHEN, CDR2 SYDVKM. The J segment lost 0 bases and the V segment lost 6 bases, leaving 6 bases of the junction unmatched. The CDR3: CASRAAGGHSYNEQFF. The CDR3 nucleotides read TGTGCCAGCAGGGCAGCGGGAGGCCACTCCTACAATGAGCAGTTCTTC.

The J gene is TRBJ1-1, the V gene TRBV7-9, with a tentative D call TRBD1 (6 bases). Trimming shortened V by 1 base and J by 7 bases, and 16 bases separated the two germline ends. CDR1 is SEHNR and CDR2 is FQNEAQ in the germline V gene (reference sequence). This CDR3 has 15 residues. CDR3 DNA sequence: TGTGCCAGCAGCTTAGATGGGGGCTCGACCAATGAAGCTTTCTTT. Translation gives CASSLDGGSTNEAFF. The full variable domain, rest sourced from reference TRBV7-9 and TRBJ1-1, is DTGVSQNPRHKITKRGQNVTFRCDPISEHNRLYWYRQTLGQGPEFLTYFQNEAQLEKSRLLSDRFSAERPKGSFSTLEIQRTEQGDSAMYLCASSLDGGSTNEAFFGQGTRLTVV.

This clone has more than one count but fewer than ten. The chain joins TRBV7-2 to TRBJ1-2; the match to TRBD1 covers 7 bases. Germline V CDR1 and CDR2: SGHTA, FQGNSA. After removal of 2 bases from V and 4 bases from J, the junction contained 13 bases not matched to a gene. This CDR3 is built from 17 residues. The CDR3 is CASSLKGQYVLGYGYTF. The CDR3 coding sequence is TGTGCCAGCAGCTTAAAGGGACAGTATGTCCTGGGCTATGGCTACACCTTC.

The CDR3 reads CASQLQPSWNYGYTF. The CDR3 nucleotides read TGCGCCTCCCAGTTGCAGCCGAGTTGGAACTATGGCTACACCTTC. The chain carries TRBV4-1 and TRBJ1-2, with unresolved D. This CDR3 has 15 residues. Germline CDR1 and CDR2: MGHRA and YSYEKL. Trimming removed 11 bases at V and 2 bases at J, with 21 bases between.

The table lists this clone with a count of one. This chain links TRBV4-1 with TRBJ2-4; D possibly corresponds to TRBD2 (6 bases). V gave up 0 bases and J gave up 9 bases, with 12 bases separating them. CDR3 length: 14 residues. Germline V gives CDR1 MGHRA, CDR2 YSYEKL. The CDR3 reads CASSQDPGRTIQYF. The CDR3 DNA reads as TGCGCCAGCAGCCAAGATCCCGGGAGAACCATTCAGTACTTC.

This chain joins TRBV4-1 and TRBJ2-2; 8 nucleotides match TRBD2. The CDR3 covers 16 residues. Germline V gene sequence: CDR1 MGHRA, CDR2 YSYEKL. V was clipped by 4 bases and J by 5 bases; unmatched bases: 9. For the CDR3, the DNA is TGCGCCAGCAGCCTAAAATTAGCGGGAAATACCGGGGAGCTGTTTTTT. This encodes CASSLKLAGNTGELFF.

This chain connects TRBV7-2 to TRBJ2-7, with a weak D call TRBD2 (7 bases). V shed 5 bases and J shed 7 bases, with 24 bases lying between them. The CDR3 spans 16 residues. Germline V gives CDR1 SGHTA, CDR2 FQGNSA. CDR3 DNA sequence: TGTGCCAGCAGCCTAGGGGGGGGGACGCCTACTCGAGAGCAGTACTTC. Protein product: CASSLGGGTPTREQYF.

The chain couples TRBV28 to TRBJ1-2; 10 bases line up with TRBD1. V was pared by 7 bases and J by 2 bases, with 10 bases of the junction left unmatched. The CDR3 runs to 16 residues. Per the germline V gene, CDR1 is MDHEN and CDR2 is SYDVKM. Here the CDR3 DNA reads TGTGCCAGCACCACGGGGTCGGGACAGGGGAACTATGGCTACACCTTC. It yields the protein CASTTGSGQGNYGYTF.

This clone was detected only once. The chain is built from TRBV18 and TRBJ1-2; TRBD1 might be the D (5 bases). Germline-derived CDR1 and CDR2 are KGHSH and LQKENI. This CDR3 comprises 14 residues. Trimming took 2 bases from V and 8 from J, leaving 15 bases between them. The CDR3 spells CASSPTAGSNGYTF. DNA for the CDR3: TGTGCCAGCTCACCAACCGCAGGGTCAAACGGCTACACCTTC.